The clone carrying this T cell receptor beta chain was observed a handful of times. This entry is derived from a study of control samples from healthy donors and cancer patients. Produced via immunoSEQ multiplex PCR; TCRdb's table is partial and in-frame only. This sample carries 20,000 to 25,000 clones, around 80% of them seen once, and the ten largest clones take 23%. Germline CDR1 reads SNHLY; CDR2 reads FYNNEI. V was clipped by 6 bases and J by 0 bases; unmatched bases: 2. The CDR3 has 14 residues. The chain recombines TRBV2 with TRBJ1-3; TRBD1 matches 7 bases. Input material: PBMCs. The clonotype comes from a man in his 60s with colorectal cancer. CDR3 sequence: CASRGQYSGNTIYF. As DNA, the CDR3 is TGTGCCAGCAGGGGACAGTACTCTGGAAACACCATATATTTT.